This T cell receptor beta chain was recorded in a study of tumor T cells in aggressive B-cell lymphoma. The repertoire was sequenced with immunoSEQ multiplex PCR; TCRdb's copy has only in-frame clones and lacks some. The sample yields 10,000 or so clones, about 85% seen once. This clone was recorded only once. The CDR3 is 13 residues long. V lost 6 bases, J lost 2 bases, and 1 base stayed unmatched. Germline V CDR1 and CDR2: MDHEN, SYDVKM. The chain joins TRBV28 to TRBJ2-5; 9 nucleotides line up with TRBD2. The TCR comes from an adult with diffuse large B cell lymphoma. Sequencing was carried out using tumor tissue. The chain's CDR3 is CASRAGGQETQYF. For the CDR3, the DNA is TGTGCCAGCAGAGCGGGGGGACAAGAGACCCAGTACTTC.